Given below is one T cell receptor beta chain in context. The antigen is undetermined. Produced via immunoSEQ multiplex PCR; TCRdb's table is partial and in-frame only. The sample lists around 95,000 clones; about 85% were seen once. These data come from a study of cytomegalovirus exposure and HLA in healthy donors. At the level of the study: The approximately 120 validation repertoires matched the 500 to 750 first-cohort repertoires in platform, a later analysis reported.

The trim removed 6 bases at V and 6 bases at J, leaving 13 bases unmatched. The CDR3 consists of 15 residues. Germline CDR1 reads MNHEY; CDR2 reads SVGAGI. Study findings and constraints: Subsequent analysis revealed that first-cohort TCR clusters tended to co-occur in the 90 to 150 validation repertoires.

The sequence came from a man younger than 30 in good health and CMV-seropositive. The chain employs TRBV6-5 and TRBJ1-1, with 7 bases identical to TRBD1. Sequenced material: PBMCs. The DNA for the CDR3 is TGTGCCAGCAGGCCCGGAGGGGGCAGTGTCCCTGAAGCTTTCTTT. This translates into CASRPGGGSVPEAFF.